The 32 T cell receptor beta chains below come from one sample, sequenced in a study of blood T cell repertoires in COVID-19. Profiled with immunoSEQ multiplex PCR; TCRdb holds only in-frame clones, not every one. The table has roughly 380,000 clones, more than 75% seen once. The sample taken for sequencing was PBMCs or T cells enriched from blood (not recorded which). These receptor sequences come from a man aged 25-45 years who had recovered from COVID-19.

This clone was observed a single time. The CDR3: CASSWGGWPYGYTF. DNA of the CDR3: TGTGCCAGCAGTTGGGGGGGTTGGCCGTATGGCTACACCTTC. The chain recombines TRBV27 with TRBJ1-2; TRBD1 might be the D (5 bases). CDR1 and CDR2 from the germline V gene are MNHEY and SMNVEV (reference sequence). V was trimmed by 4 bases and J by 5 bases, leaving 14 bases between them. The CDR3 is 14 amino acids.

A word on this clone: Other DNA sequences within the sample encode an identical CDR3. The chain couples TRBV12-3 or TRBV12-4 to TRBJ1-1; unclear D gene. CDR3 size: 13 residues. The V gene lost 3 bases and the J gene lost 1 base, with 6 bases spanning the gap. CDR3 sequence reads: CASSFGRNTEAFF. CDR3 in DNA: TGTGCCAGCAGTTTTGGGAGGAACACTGAAGCTTTCTTT.

Points on this clone: The junction departs from germline at one end; a sequencing error may be responsible. This sequence joins TRBV7-6 and TRBJ1-1; 9 nucleotides match TRBD1. Per the germline V gene, CDR1 is SGHVS and CDR2 is FNYEAQ. The CDR3 is made up of 16 amino acids. The CDR3 DNA sequence: TGTGCCAGCACCTTACAACCGGGACAGGGGAACACTGAAGCTTTCTTT. This gives the protein CASTLQPGQGNTEAFF.

The chain couples TRBV10-3 to TRBJ2-7, with D maybe TRBD1 (6 bases). V was pared by 6 bases and J by 5 bases, with 20 bases between. The germline gives CDR1 ENHRY, CDR2 SYGVKD. The CDR3 consists of 15 residues. This CDR3 is CAISPSTGLGHEQYF. The CDR3, as DNA: TGTGCCATCAGCCCCTCTACAGGGTTAGGACACGAGCAGTACTTC.

The chain uses TRBV20-1 and TRBJ2-5; D is unresolved. The length of the CDR3 is 13 residues. Germline CDR1 reads DFQATT; CDR2 reads SNEGSKA (reference sequence). Deletions cut 3 bases from V and 2 bases from J, with 10 bases between. CDR3 sequence reads: CSASRGQQETQYF. CDR3 in DNA: TGCAGTGCTAGTCGTGGGCAGCAAGAGACCCAGTACTTC.

V and J are TRBV10-3 and TRBJ1-5; 7 positions match TRBD1. Germline CDR1 and CDR2: ENHRY and SYGVKD. This CDR3 region has 16 residues. The ends lost 3 bases at V and 1 base at J; junction bases unmatched: 6. The CDR3 here is CAISDPGGSSNQPQHF. CDR3 nucleotides: TGTGCCATCAGTGATCCAGGGGGGTCGAGCAATCAGCCCCAGCATTTT.

V usage is TRBV11-2 and J usage is TRBJ2-5, with TRBD1 matching 10 bases. The length of the CDR3 is 17 residues. V shed 5 bases, J shed 4 bases, and the junction held 13 bases outside the gene matches. Germline CDR1 is SGHAT and CDR2 is FQNNGV. The CDR3 region is CASSPSPGQGIRETQYF. CDR3 coding DNA: TGTGCCAGCAGCCCCAGCCCGGGACAGGGGATTAGAGAGACCCAGTACTTC. Full variable domain (missing parts from reference TRBV11-2 and TRBJ2-5): EAGVAQSPRYKIIEKRQSVAFWCNPISGHATLYWYQQILGQGPKLLIQFQNNGVVDDSQLPKDRFSAERLKGVDSTLKIQPAKLEDSAVYLCASSPSPGQGIRETQYFGPGTRLLVL.

Comment on this clone: Distinct nucleotide sequences in the sample also encode this CDR3. The gene calls are TRBV6-5 and TRBJ2-7, with TRBD1 matching 9 bases. This CDR3 is 14 amino acids long. Germline assignment: CDR1 MNHEY and CDR2 SVGAGI. With V trimmed by 6 bases and J by 2 bases, 5 bases remained unmatched. CDR3 coding DNA: TGTGCCAGCAGCTTGGGACAGGGCGCCTACGAGCAGTACTTC. Its translation is CASSLGQGAYEQYF.

This clone was observed a single time. The gene calls are TRBV7-9 and TRBJ2-3, with D possibly being TRBD1 (6 bases). The CDR3 consists of 18 residues. Per germline, CDR1 SEHNR and CDR2 FQNEAQ (reference sequence). Trimming cost V 2 bases and J 3 bases, with 21 bases left between them. This CDR3 is CASSLQSYRVDGTDTQYF. In nucleotides, the CDR3 is TGTGCCAGCAGCTTACAATCTTACAGGGTCGATGGGACAGATACGCAGTATTTT.

The rearrangement links TRBV3-1 (or the pseudogene TRBV3-2) to TRBJ2-5; 7 bases match TRBD2. Germline V CDR1 and CDR2: LGHDT, YNNKEL (reference sequence). After removal of 0 bases from V and 0 bases from J, the junction contained 1 base not matched to a gene. This CDR3 has 15 amino acids. CDR3 sequence: CASSQDGGDQETQYF. The CDR3 bases are TGTGCCAGCAGCCAAGATGGGGGGGACCAAGAGACCCAGTACTTC.

This chain links TRBV30 with TRBJ1-2, with D possibly matching TRBD1 (5 bases). V shed 2 bases and J shed 7 bases, with 17 bases lying between them. The CDR3 runs 14 residues. Germline V gene lookup returns CDR1 GTSNPN and CDR2 SVGIG (reference sequence). CDR3: CAWSTFRAVGGYTF. CDR3 DNA: TGTGCCTGGAGTACCTTCAGGGCGGTCGGTGGCTACACCTTC.

The CDR3 spells CASSLTGAGANVLTF. The CDR3 DNA follows: TGTGCCAGCAGCTTAACAGGGGCTGGGGCCAACGTCCTGACTTTC. This chain links TRBV7-3 with TRBJ2-6; a weak D match, TRBD1 (5 bases). Germline CDR1 reads SGHTA; CDR2 reads FQGTGA. The CDR3 loop spans 15 amino acids. The V end was cut by 0 bases, the J end by 2 bases, with 5 bases between.

This chain links TRBV19 with TRBJ2-2; D is unclear. CDR1 and CDR2 from the germline V gene are LNHDA and SQIVND (reference sequence). This CDR3 is built from 16 residues. Trimming cost V 2 bases and J 3 bases, with 13 bases left between them. CDR3 protein: CASSIHPRVYTGELFF. The CDR3 DNA follows: TGTGCCAGTAGTATACATCCACGGGTTTACACCGGGGAGCTGTTTTTT.

J is TRBJ1-6 and V is TRBV12-5, with D maybe TRBD1 (5 bases). Trimming removed 1 base from V and 7 bases from J, with 5 bases in between. Germline V gene sequence: CDR1 LGHNT, CDR2 FRNRAP. The CDR3 contains 13 residues. The CDR3 DNA follows: TGTGCTAGTGGTTTGGACAGGAATTCACCCCTCCACTTT. Translation: CASGLDRNSPLHF.

The CDR3 DNA is TGTGCCAGCAGTGACCCCGTATTGCCCCAGCATTTT. Amino acids: CASSDPVLPQHF. The chain uses TRBV6-1 and TRBJ1-5; D is unresolved. V was shortened by 3 bases and J by 9 bases, with 9 bases between the two germline ends. CDR1 MNHNS and CDR2 SASEGT come from the germline V gene. This CDR3 is 12 amino acids long.

The chain employs TRBV6-5 and TRBJ1-6; no clear D gene. The CDR3 runs 15 residues. Deletions cut 5 bases from V and 0 bases from J, with 8 bases between. Looked up from germline, CDR1 is MNHEY and CDR2 is SVGAGI. CDR3 residues: CASSPRDSYNSPLHF. In DNA form, the CDR3 reads TGTGCCAGCAGTCCTCGGGACTCCTATAATTCACCCCTCCACTTT.

This chain uses TRBV10-3 with TRBJ1-1; D may be TRBD1 (6 bases). The CDR3 loop spans 15 amino acids. V gave up 2 bases and J gave up 7 bases, with 17 bases separating them. Germline CDR1 and CDR2: ENHRY and SYGVKD. CDR3 region: CAISEATTGFSEAFF. In DNA, the CDR3 is TGTGCCATCAGTGAGGCAACTACAGGGTTCAGTGAAGCTTTCTTT.

The rearrangement uses TRBV12-3 or TRBV12-4 and TRBJ2-1; D gene ambiguous. The CDR3 contains 10 residues. V lost 5 bases, J lost 12 bases, and 8 bases lay in between. The DNA of the CDR3 is TGTGCCAGCAGTAGCCGCGTGCAGTTCTTC. Protein sequence: CASSSRVQFF.

The rearrangement links TRBV12-3 or TRBV12-4 to TRBJ1-6; D possibly corresponds to TRBD1 (6 bases). The CDR3 has 13 amino acids. V lost 9 bases and J lost 9, with 15 bases in between. The CDR3 sequence is CASRDIFGSPLHF. CDR3 nucleotide sequence: TGTGCCAGTAGGGACATCTTCGGTTCACCCCTCCACTTT.

This chain uses TRBV2 with TRBJ1-6, with a weak D call TRBD1 (5 bases). Between the trimmed V and J ends, which lost 2 bases and 8 bases, there was a span of 19 bases. The germline gives CDR1 SNHLY, CDR2 FYNNEI. The CDR3 totals 17 residues. CDR3 in DNA: TGTGCCAGCAGTGAATTTGGTCGGGGGATAGAGGATTCACCCCTCCACTTT. It codes for CASSEFGRGIEDSPLHF.

The chain links TRBV7-9 to TRBJ1-1; the D gene is possibly TRBD1 (5 bases). There are 12 residues in the CDR3. CDR1 is SEHNR and CDR2 is FQNEAQ in the germline V gene (reference sequence). V lost 4 bases, J lost 6 bases, and 9 bases lay in between. The CDR3: CASSSGFPEAFF. CDR3 DNA sequence: TGTGCCAGCAGCTCAGGGTTTCCTGAAGCTTTCTTT.

The sample holds one count of this clone. The genes are TRBV5-1 and TRBJ2-2; 9 nucleotides line up with TRBD1. Trimming removed 1 base from V and 4 bases from J; junction bases left unmatched: 5. Germline V CDR1 and CDR2: SGHRS, YFSETQ. This CDR3 region has 16 residues. CDR3 in amino acids: CASSLYGQGSTGELFF. The CDR3 DNA reads as TGCGCCAGCAGCTTGTACGGACAGGGGAGCACCGGGGAGCTGTTTTTT.

The chain uses TRBV5-1 and TRBJ2-2; possibly TRBD1 for D (5 bases). Trimming stripped 5 bases from V and 3 bases from J, with 8 bases between. Germline V CDR1 and CDR2: SGHRS, YFSETQ. The CDR3 runs to 13 residues. In DNA, the CDR3 is TGCGCCAGCAGTAAAGGGGACACCGGGGAGCTGTTTTTT. Its protein is CASSKGDTGELFF.

The J gene is TRBJ1-5, the V gene TRBV6-5; D unclear. Trimming removed 7 bases at V and 7 bases at J, with 14 bases between. Germline V CDR1 and CDR2: MNHEY, SVGAGI. This CDR3 is 13 amino acids long. The CDR3 reads CASTLQPGQPQHF. The DNA of the CDR3 is TGTGCCAGCACCTTACAACCCGGGCAGCCCCAGCATTTT.

The chain carries TRBV6-4 and TRBJ2-1; no reliable D call. Trimming cost V 5 bases and J 0 bases, with 14 bases left between them. The CDR3 is 16 residues long. Germline-derived CDR1 and CDR2 are MRHNA and SNTAGT. This chain's CDR3 is CASSYYSSSSYNEQFF. CDR3 coding DNA: TGTGCCAGCAGTTACTACAGTTCCAGCTCCTACAATGAGCAGTTCTTC.

The chain joins TRBV4-3 to TRBJ1-4, with D possibly TRBD1 on 6 matching bases. This CDR3 has 19 amino acids. Trimming left V 0 bases short and J 7 bases short, with 24 bases between. CDR1 LGHNA and CDR2 YSLEER come from the germline V gene. The CDR3 loop is CASSQDIPFEGTRGEKLFF. Here the CDR3 DNA reads TGCGCCAGCAGCCAAGATATTCCGTTTGAGGGGACACGAGGTGAAAAACTGTTTTTT.

The V call is TRBV19, the J call TRBJ1-1, with 7 bases matching TRBD1. The CDR3 runs to 13 residues. The V gene's germline CDR1 is LNHDA and CDR2 SQIVND (reference sequence). Losses at the gene ends were 3 bases for V and 9 bases for J; bases not matched to a gene: 7. For the CDR3, the DNA is TGTGCCAGTAGTATTTTACAGGGGCGGAAAGCTTTCTTT. The encoded protein is CASSILQGRKAFF. The whole variable domain, filled in from reference TRBV19 and TRBJ1-1, reads DGGITQSPKYLFRKEGQNVTLSCEQNLNHDAMYWYRQDPGQGLRLIYYSQIVNDFQKGDIAEGYSVSREKKESFPLTVTSAQKNPTAFYLCASSILQGRKAFFGQGTRLTVV.

This clone was seen a few times. The chain employs TRBV9 and TRBJ1-2; 8 positions match TRBD1. J was trimmed by 7 bases and V by 0 bases; bases with no gene match: 8. Germline V gives CDR1 SGDLS, CDR2 YYNGEE. This CDR3 contains 15 residues. The CDR3 protein is CASSVVDRGGGGYTF. The CDR3 region has the DNA TGTGCCAGCAGCGTAGTTGACAGGGGCGGTGGTGGCTACACCTTC.

The chain carries TRBV11-2 and TRBJ2-6; TRBD2 matches at 9 bases. Germline CDR1 reads SGHAT; CDR2 reads FQNNGV. The CDR3 spans 17 residues. V was pared by 4 bases and J by 4 bases, with 8 bases of the junction left unmatched. CDR3 sequence: CASSYGTSSLGANVLTF. The CDR3 region has the DNA TGTGCCAGCAGCTACGGGACTAGCTCCCTCGGGGCCAACGTCCTGACTTTC.

The chain is built from TRBV11-2 and TRBJ1-2, with a tentative D call TRBD1 (5 bases). V was shortened by 2 bases and J by 7 bases, with 11 bases between the two germline ends. The CDR3 consists of 13 residues. The germline V gene encodes CDR1 SGHAT and CDR2 FQNNGV. The CDR3 sequence is CASSLNQGGGYTF. The CDR3 region has the DNA TGTGCCAGCAGCTTAAATCAGGGAGGTGGCTACACCTTC.

This chain uses TRBV7-9 with TRBJ1-1; the D gene is possibly TRBD1 (5 bases). Trimming removed 4 bases at V and 4 bases at J, with 13 bases between. Germline values: CDR1 SEHNR, CDR2 FQNEAQ (reference sequence). This CDR3 has 14 amino acids. CDR3 nucleotides: TGTGCCAGCAGCTCGTATTTGGGGGGCACTGAAGCTTTCTTT. Translated, it gives CASSSYLGGTEAFF.

CDR3 coding DNA: TGTGCCAGCAGTACGGGGATCCAAGCCAACGAGCAGTACTTC. Protein sequence: CASSTGIQANEQYF. J is TRBJ2-7 and V is TRBV6-2 or TRBV6-3, with D perhaps matching TRBD2 (5 bases). There are 14 residues in the CDR3. Per the germline V gene, CDR1 is MNHEY and CDR2 is SVGEGT. V was clipped by 5 bases and J by 5 bases, with 16 bases between them.